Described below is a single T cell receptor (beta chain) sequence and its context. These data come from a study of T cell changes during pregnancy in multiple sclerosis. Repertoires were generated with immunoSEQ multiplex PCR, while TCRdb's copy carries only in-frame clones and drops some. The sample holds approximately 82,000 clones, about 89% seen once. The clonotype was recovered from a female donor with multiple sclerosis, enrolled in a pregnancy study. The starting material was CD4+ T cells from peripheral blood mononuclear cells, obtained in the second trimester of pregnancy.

The CDR3 here is CASSLQGAKQPQHF. Written as DNA, the CDR3 is TGTGCCAGCAGTTTACAGGGGGCAAAACAGCCCCAGCATTTT. This sequence joins TRBV27 and TRBJ1-5; 8 bases line up with TRBD1. Looked up from germline, CDR1 is MNHEY and CDR2 is SMNVEV (reference sequence). The CDR3 has 14 residues. The V and J ends lost 2 bases and 7 bases, in that order; junction bases with no gene match: 4.